What follows are 10 T cell receptor beta chains derived from one specimen sequenced in a study of CD8 T cell repertoires and HIV-1 epitope variants. The repertoire was sequenced with immunoSEQ multiplex PCR; TCRdb's copy has only in-frame clones and lacks some. In the table there are over 90,000 clones, approximately 70% of which are singletons. The source material was uncultured baseline CD8+ T cells from peripheral blood mononuclear cells (PBMCs). The source of these receptors is a male donor with HIV.

The rearrangement links TRBV7-3 to TRBJ1-2; 9 bases line up with TRBD1. Losses at the gene ends were 5 bases for V and 4 bases for J; bases not matched to a gene: 2. The length of the CDR3 is 13 residues. Germline V gene data show CDR1 as SGHTA and CDR2 as FQGTGA. CDR3 sequence (DNA): TGTGCCAGCAGCGCGACAGGGGGCTATGGCTACACCTTC. Protein: CASSATGGYGYTF.

The V gene is TRBV7-2, the J gene TRBJ2-7; 7 positions agree with TRBD2. Germline values: CDR1 SGHTA, CDR2 FQGNSA. The CDR3 consists of 15 residues. V dropped 1 base and J dropped 0; count of bases not matched to a gene: 3. The CDR3 here is CASSLGRGSSYEQYF. CDR3 coding DNA: TGTGCCAGCAGCTTAGGGCGGGGGAGCTCCTACGAGCAGTACTTC.

This chain connects TRBV7-2 to TRBJ2-1, with D possibly being TRBD1 (5 bases). Deletions cut 4 bases from V and 6 bases from J, with 16 bases between. The CDR3 runs 15 residues. CDR1 and CDR2 from the germline V gene are SGHTA and FQGNSA. The CDR3 here is CASSSQGASSNEQFF. In DNA, the CDR3 is TGTGCCAGCAGCTCTCAGGGCGCCTCAAGCAATGAGCAGTTCTTC.

This clone occurred once. The CDR3 DNA is TGTGCCAGCAGTTATATTGGGGAGGGCCCAGAGACCCAGTACTTC. It encodes CASSYIGEGPETQYF. The chain recombines TRBV2 with TRBJ2-5; TRBD2 agrees at 7 bases. The CDR3 length is 15 residues. V lost 5 bases and J lost 4; bases outside the gene matches: 10. Per germline, CDR1 SNHLY and CDR2 FYNNEI.

This clone was observed a handful of times. The chain has TRBV28 and TRBJ2-7; 11 bases line up with TRBD2. Losses at the gene ends were 4 bases for V and 4 bases for J; bases not matched to a gene: 12. The CDR3 spans 17 residues. Germline values: CDR1 MDHEN, CDR2 SYDVKM. CDR3 loop: CASSSTTTSGIMYEQYF. CDR3 nucleotides: TGTGCCAGCAGTTCCACCACGACTAGCGGGATTATGTACGAGCAGTACTTC.

This chain links TRBV28 with TRBJ1-2, with D unresolved. Per the germline V gene, CDR1 is MDHEN and CDR2 is SYDVKM. Trimming removed 6 bases from V and 4 bases from J, with 15 bases in between. The CDR3 length is 14 residues. The CDR3 is CASRKGSVFYGYTF. Here the CDR3 DNA reads TGTGCCAGCAGAAAGGGCAGTGTTTTCTATGGCTACACCTTC.

This clone came up once. The gene calls are TRBV6-1 and TRBJ2-3, with TRBD2 matching over 11 bases. V was pared by 2 bases and J by 4 bases, with 2 bases of the junction left unmatched. CDR1 and CDR2 (germline): MNHNS, SASEGT. CDR3 length: 15 amino acids. The CDR3: CASSELAGGPDTQYF. The CDR3 DNA follows: TGTGCCAGCAGTGAACTAGCGGGGGGTCCAGATACGCAGTATTTT.

V gene TRBV9 combines with J gene TRBJ2-6, with D hard to call. Germline V lookup: CDR1 SGDLS, CDR2 YYNGEE. V was pared by 5 bases and J by 0 bases, with 9 bases between. The CDR3 totals 15 residues. In DNA form, the CDR3 reads TGTGCCAGCAGTCTAATGCCCTCTGGGGCCAACGTCCTGACTTTC. This codes for CASSLMPSGANVLTF.

This clone was counted between two and nine times. V gene TRBV6-5 combines with J gene TRBJ1-2; possibly TRBD1 for D (6 bases). The germline V gene encodes CDR1 MNHEY and CDR2 SVGAGI. V was clipped by 4 bases and J by 3 bases, with 15 bases between them. The CDR3 runs to 15 residues. The CDR3 region has the DNA TGTGCCAGCAGTTTCGGACAGTTAGTGCACTATGGCTACACCTTC. Translation: CASSFGQLVHYGYTF.

The chain uses TRBV28 and TRBJ1-4; D remains ambiguous. Trimming shortened V by 6 bases and J by 5 bases, and 13 bases separated the two germline ends. The CDR3 is 14 residues long. The germline V gene encodes CDR1 MDHEN and CDR2 SYDVKM. The CDR3 DNA follows: TGTGCCAGCAGGGGAACGGTACGAAATGAAAAACTGTTTTTT. It is translated as CASRGTVRNEKLFF. Full variable domain (remainder filled in from reference TRBV28 and TRBJ1-4): DVKVTQSSRYLVKRTGEKVFLECVQDMDHENMFWYRQDPGLGLRLIYFSYDVKMKEKGDIPEGYSVSREKKERFSLILESASTNQTSMYLCASRGTVRNEKLFFGSGTQLSVL.